The following is a TCR beta chain sequence with its context. The data derive from a study of CD8+ T cells in alopecia areata. The authors extracted RNA and reverse transcribed it into cDNA as the sequencing template. TCRdb's table, derived via immunoSEQ multiplex PCR, lists solely in-frame clones and lacks some. The sample has approximately 99,000 clones, 45% to 70% seen once. Germline loops: CDR1 MNHEY, CDR2 SVGAGI. V gave up 6 bases and J gave up 3 bases, with 14 bases separating them. The CDR3 totals 14 residues. This chain joins TRBV6-5 and TRBJ2-5; no definite D call. The TCR was taken from a human donor in good health. The sample taken for sequencing was CD8+ T cells sorted from blood. DNA for the CDR3: TGTGCCAGCAGCAGCCTAACGGAGAAAGAGACCCAGTACTTC. It specifies CASSSLTEKETQYF.